The 5 T cell receptor beta chains below come from one sample, sequenced in a study of technical replicates of blood from a few donors (dated by TCRdb to about 2017). The library was produced with the immunoSEQ multiplex PCR assay. In its TCRdb copy, this immuneACCESS table keeps in-frame sequences only and misses some clones. Where compared with another copy, unresolved V genes explain less than half of these, and the others have no known cause. For this sample the table gives about 80,000 clones, of which 97% were detected only once. The top ten hold approximately 0.18% of the sample. The specimen sequenced was T cells isolated from PBMCs. These TCRs come from a human donor in good health.

The CDR3 coding sequence is TGTGCCTGGAGTGAAACTCGCTACGAGCAGTACTTC. It is translated as CAWSETRYEQYF. The chain joins TRBV30 to TRBJ2-7; no clear D gene. CDR3 length: 12 amino acids. Germline V CDR1 and CDR2: GTSNPN, SVGIG (reference sequence). The germline V and J ends were trimmed by 1 base and 3 bases, with 7 bases remaining between them. Full variable domain (missing parts from reference TRBV30 and TRBJ2-7): SQTIHQWPATLVQPVGSPLSLECTVEGTSNPNLYWYRQAAGRGLQLLFYSVGIGQISSEVPQNLSASRPQDRQFILSSKKLLLSDSGFYLCAWSETRYEQYFGPGTRLTVT.

The chain is built from TRBV27 and TRBJ2-1; 10 bases line up with TRBD1. Per germline, CDR1 MNHEY and CDR2 SMNVEV (reference sequence). The trim removed 3 bases at V and 9 bases at J, leaving 20 bases unmatched. CDR3 length equals 19 residues. CDR3 DNA sequence: TGTGCCAGCAGTTTTAAATTCTATTCTGGGACAGGGGATTTTGGTGAGCAGTTCTTC. This encodes CASSFKFYSGTGDFGEQFF.

This chain links TRBV19 with TRBJ2-7; TRBD2 agrees at 13 bases. CDR3 length: 15 amino acids. The germline V gene encodes CDR1 LNHDA and CDR2 SQIVND (reference sequence). Trimming cost V 6 bases and J 4 bases; bases outside gene matches: 6. The CDR3 here is CASSTLAGGPYEQYF. The CDR3 nucleotides are TGTGCCAGTAGCACACTAGCGGGAGGGCCTTACGAGCAGTACTTC.

The chain is built from TRBV7-8 and TRBJ2-7; 7 bases line up with TRBD1. V shed 1 base and J 6 bases; nucleotides not matched to a gene: 9. The CDR3 is 15 amino acids. Germline assignment: CDR1 SGHVS and CDR2 FQNEAQ. Here the CDR3 reads CASSLGGTVVGEQYF. As DNA, the CDR3 is TGTGCCAGCAGCTTAGGGGGGACAGTGGTGGGCGAGCAGTACTTC.

The chain employs TRBV5-1 and TRBJ2-7, with a possible D match to TRBD2 (6 bases). Germline loops: CDR1 SGHRS, CDR2 YFSETQ. This CDR3 region has 15 residues. Trimming removed 4 bases at V and 3 bases at J, with 17 bases between. The CDR3 bases are TGCGCCAGCAGCATAGAACGGGACTCAAGCTACGAGCAGTACTTC. This sequence encodes CASSIERDSSYEQYF.